The clone carrying this T cell receptor beta chain was detected only once. Its matching antigen is unknown. The germline gives CDR1 LNHNV, CDR2 YYDKDF (reference sequence). This CDR3 is built from 16 residues. V shed 0 bases and J 0 bases; nucleotides not matched to a gene: 4. The donors were in the roughly 120-subject validation cohort; that cohort was separate from the approximately 670-subject first cohort. Method: immunoSEQ multiplex PCR; TCRdb's copy keeps in-frame clones and lacks some. The sample gives 150,000 to 200,000 clones, 70% to 90% of which show up once; around 2.4% is in the top ten. The data belong to a study of cytomegalovirus exposure and HLA in healthy donors. The study, taken as a whole, reports: The study put under 200 TCR beta chains on its list as cytomegalovirus-associated.

The clonotype comes from a man aged 25-40 years in good health and CMV-seropositive. Sequenced: PBMCs. V and J are TRBV15 and TRBJ2-7, with 8 bases matching TRBD2. The CDR3 DNA reads as TGTGCCACCAGCAGAGATCGGGGGGGGAGCTCCTACGAGCAGTACTTC. It specifies CATSRDRGGSSYEQYF.